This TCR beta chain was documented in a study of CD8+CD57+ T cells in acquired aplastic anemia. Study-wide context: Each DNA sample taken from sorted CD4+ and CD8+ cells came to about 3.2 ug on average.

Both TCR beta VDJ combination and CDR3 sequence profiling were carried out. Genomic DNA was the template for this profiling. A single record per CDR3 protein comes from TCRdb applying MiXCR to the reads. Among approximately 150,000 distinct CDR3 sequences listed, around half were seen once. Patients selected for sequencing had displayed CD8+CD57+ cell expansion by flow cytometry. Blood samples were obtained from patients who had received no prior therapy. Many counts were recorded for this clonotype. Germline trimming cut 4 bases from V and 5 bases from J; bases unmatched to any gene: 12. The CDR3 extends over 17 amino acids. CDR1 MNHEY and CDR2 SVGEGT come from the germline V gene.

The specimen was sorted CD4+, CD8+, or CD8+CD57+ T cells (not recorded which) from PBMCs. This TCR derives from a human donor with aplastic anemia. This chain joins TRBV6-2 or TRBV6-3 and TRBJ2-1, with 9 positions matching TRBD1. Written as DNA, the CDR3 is TGTGCCAGCAGTTCCGGATCGGGACAGGGAGCCCACAATGAGCAGTTCTTC. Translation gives CASSSGSGQGAHNEQFF.